These 10 T cell receptor beta chains came from one sample sequenced in a study of blood T cells in healthy people across ages. A sample-barcoded 5' primer and a J-beta primer mix were used in a second PCR of about 7 to 12 cycles. One entry per CDR3 protein results from TCRdb running MiXCR on the 5' RACE reads. The data contain fewer than 800,000 distinct CDR3 sequences, about 30% of them singletons. The material sequenced was blood. Source of these receptors: a woman older than 75 in good health.

This clonotype has at least ten counts. This chain connects TRBV18 to TRBJ2-1, with 9 bases lining up with TRBD2. This CDR3 is built from 15 residues. The germline V gene has CDR1 KGHSH and CDR2 LQKENI. V gave up 3 bases and J gave up 6 bases; unmatched junction bases: 6. CDR3 DNA: TGTGCCAGCTCACCGAGACTAGCGGTAACCAATGAGCAGTTCTTC. Translating it yields CASSPRLAVTNEQFF.

The chain uses TRBV15 and TRBJ2-6; the D is unclear. Trimming removed 3 bases at V and 0 bases at J, with 3 bases between. The CDR3 runs 14 residues. Germline CDR1 and CDR2: LNHNV and YYDKDF (reference sequence). The CDR3 is CATSSGSGANVLTF. CDR3 DNA sequence: TGTGCCACCAGCAGCGGCTCTGGGGCCAACGTCCTGACTTTC.

J is TRBJ2-3 and V is TRBV2; either TRBD1 or TRBD2 may fit D (6 bases each). Germline CDR1 is SNHLY and CDR2 is FYNNEI. This CDR3 spans 14 amino acids. The germline V and J ends were trimmed by 7 bases and 6 bases, with 17 bases remaining between them. The CDR3 reads CASKGGAGRDTQYF. The DNA of the CDR3 is TGTGCCAGCAAGGGGGGCGCAGGGAGGGATACGCAGTATTTT.

This clonotype was recorded at least ten times. CDR3 residues: CASSLASTGYNEQFF. The CDR3, as DNA: TGCGCCAGCAGCTTGGCCTCGACAGGATACAATGAGCAGTTCTTC. The rearrangement uses TRBV5-1 and TRBJ2-1, with D perhaps matching TRBD1 (6 bases). V was pared by 0 bases and J by 4 bases, with 11 bases between. This CDR3 comprises 15 residues. Germline V gives CDR1 SGHRS, CDR2 YFSETQ.

V and J are TRBV3-1 and TRBJ2-2; D tentatively fits TRBD1 or TRBD2 (5 bases each). The ends were cut back, 1 base at V and 6 bases at J, with 18 bases in the middle. This CDR3 spans 17 amino acids. Per germline, CDR1 LGHDT and CDR2 YNNKEL (reference sequence). The CDR3 spells CASSQGGTRIGAGELFF. DNA for the CDR3: TGTGCCAGCAGCCAAGGGGGGACGCGTATAGGGGCCGGGGAGCTGTTTTTT.

In this sample, this clonotype turned up a few times. V and J are TRBV29-1 and TRBJ2-1; D possibly corresponds to TRBD1 (6 bases). CDR3 size: 14 residues. Trimming took off 4 bases at V and 6 bases at J, with 16 bases between the two ends. Germline V CDR1 and CDR2: SQVTM, ANQGSEA. The CDR3: CSVVVQGRVNEQFF. The CDR3 nucleotides read TGCAGCGTTGTCGTACAGGGAAGGGTCAATGAGCAGTTCTTC.

CDR3 loop: CSTLQGQDEKLFF. DNA of the CDR3: TGCAGTACATTACAGGGACAGGATGAAAAACTGTTTTTT. This rearrangement joins TRBV20-1 to TRBJ1-4; 8 bases align to TRBD1. CDR3 size: 13 residues. Germline loops: CDR1 DFQATT, CDR2 SNEGSKA (reference sequence). With 8 bases clipped from V and 6 bases from J, the junction kept 8 bases outside the gene matches.

The chain is built from TRBV20-1 and TRBJ2-7; 10 nucleotides match TRBD2. Germline V gene data show CDR1 as DFQATT and CDR2 as SNEGSKA (reference sequence). V dropped 1 base and J dropped 0; count of bases not matched to a gene: 6. The CDR3 spans 16 residues. For the CDR3, the DNA is TGCAGTGCTAGAGGGACTAGCGGCAAGAGCTCCTACGAGCAGTACTTC. It translates to CSARGTSGKSSYEQYF.

The rearrangement joins TRBV7-2 to TRBJ1-2; D possibly corresponds to TRBD1 (6 bases). The CDR3 has 13 residues. V was cut by 6 bases and J by 7 bases, with 15 bases left in between. Per germline, CDR1 SGHTA and CDR2 FQGNSA. The CDR3: CASSSYGGAGYTF. CDR3 DNA sequence: TGTGCCAGCAGTAGTTACGGGGGGGCTGGCTACACCTTC.

As regards this clonotype: Possible read error: a much larger clone is one base away. DNA for the CDR3: TGTGTCAGCCTTAGCGGGAGCAATGAGCAGTTCTTC. Its protein product is CVSLSGSNEQFF. This chain joins TRBV6-8 and TRBJ2-1, with 9 bases matching TRBD2. CDR1 and CDR2 from the germline V gene are MNHGY and SAAAGT. The CDR3 sequence is 12 residues long.